This T cell receptor beta chain was sequenced during a study of T-cell memory formation after mild COVID-19. On the study more broadly: There were largely donor-specific TCR clusters.

A remark on this clonotype: What it recognizes is unknown.

The CDR3 sequence is 15 residues long. Germline values: CDR1 MNHEY, CDR2 SVGEGT. Trimming cost V 5 bases and J 8 bases, with 21 bases left between them. Each CDR3 protein gets one entry after TCRdb re-called the 5' RACE reads with MiXCR. The profile shows roughly 150,000 distinct CDR3 sequences, 10% to 15% of them singletons. Study-level points and caveats: Contracting CD4+ clones were located mainly in CM and EM, and CD8+ clones in EMRA.

The J gene is TRBJ1-2, the V gene TRBV6-2 or TRBV6-3; weak D call: TRBD1 (6 bases). This clonotype was obtained from a man in his late teens or twenties who had mild COVID-19 (a few samples of this study predate the infection). Cell type and time point are not known. Sequenced material: PBMCs or a T cell subset sorted from them (not recorded which). CDR3 sequence: CASSDIRTGGGGYTF. The CDR3 region has the DNA TGTGCCAGCAGTGACATCCGAACCGGGGGCGGAGGCTACACCTTC.